The 29 T cell receptor beta chains below were found in one sample sequenced in a study of blood T cell repertoires in COVID-19. TCRdb's copy holds only in-frame clones and misses some; the assay was immunoSEQ multiplex PCR. The sample carries approximately 150,000 clones, roughly 90% recorded once. Sequencing was performed on peripheral blood. These receptors came from a human donor with COVID-19, enrolled during active disease. The donor label of this sample is uncertain.

This clone was observed a few times. The V gene is TRBV6-6, the J gene TRBJ2-1, with 9 bases that match TRBD2. This CDR3 has 15 residues. V trimming: 9 bases; J trimming: 7 bases; junction bases outside the gene matches: 13. Germline V CDR1 and CDR2: MNHNY, SVGAGI (reference sequence). CDR3 region: CASATVGGRANEQFF. The CDR3 bases are TGTGCCAGTGCGACGGTCGGCGGGAGGGCAAATGAGCAGTTCTTC.

The chain has TRBV7-6 and TRBJ2-1, with TRBD2 matching 8 bases. The CDR3 loop spans 16 amino acids. After removal of 0 bases from V and 4 bases from J, the junction contained 5 bases not matched to a gene. Per the germline V gene, CDR1 is SGHVS and CDR2 is FNYEAQ. The CDR3 is CASSLAAGGIYNEQFF. DNA of the CDR3: TGTGCCAGCAGCTTAGCGGCGGGGGGAATATACAATGAGCAGTTCTTC. The full variable domain, its missing parts supplied by reference TRBV7-6 and TRBJ2-1, is GAGVSQSPRYKVTKRGQDVALRCDPISGHVSLYWYRQALGQGPEFLTYFNYEAQQDKSGLPNDRFSAERPEGSISTLTIQRTEQRDSAMYRCASSLAAGGIYNEQFFGPGTRLTVL.

The V gene is TRBV19, the J gene TRBJ1-2, with a weak D call TRBD1 (6 bases). The CDR3 has 13 residues. CDR1 and CDR2 (germline): LNHDA, SQIVND (reference sequence). With 5 bases removed from V and 8 bases from J, the gap between germline ends came to 15 bases. CDR3 protein: CASSPGQSRGYTF. The DNA for the CDR3 is TGTGCCAGTAGTCCTGGACAGTCTCGAGGCTACACCTTC.

The chain joins TRBV2 to TRBJ1-1; no firm D call. Between the trimmed V and J ends, which lost 6 bases and 1 base, there was a span of 12 bases. This CDR3 comprises 14 residues. Looked up from germline, CDR1 is SNHLY and CDR2 is FYNNEI. The CDR3 DNA sequence: TGTGCCAGCAGAACGGTACGGGGGAACACTGAAGCTTTCTTT. Translating gives CASRTVRGNTEAFF.

This clone has more than one count but fewer than ten. The chain links TRBV5-4 to TRBJ1-4; 7 nucleotides line up with TRBD1. The V and J ends lost 0 bases and 3 bases, in that order; junction bases with no gene match: 2. The CDR3 runs 15 residues. CDR1 SGHNT and CDR2 YYREEE come from the germline V gene (reference sequence). The CDR3 loop reads CASSLEGAANEKLFF. CDR3 bases: TGTGCCAGCAGCTTGGAGGGGGCGGCTAATGAAAAACTGTTTTTT.

A single count supports this clone. The CDR3 sequence: CASSQEDMGGYTF. As DNA, the CDR3 is TGCGCCAGCAGCCAAGAGGACATGGGGGGCTACACCTTC. V and J are TRBV4-1 and TRBJ1-2, with a tentative D call TRBD1 (5 bases). Germline V lookup: CDR1 MGHRA, CDR2 YSYEKL. V was shortened by 0 bases and J by 8 bases, with 10 bases between the two germline ends. The CDR3 extends over 13 amino acids.

The chain joins TRBV11-3 to TRBJ1-1; 9 positions match TRBD1. There are 15 residues in the CDR3. J gave up 2 bases and V 5 bases, and 6 bases lay outside the gene matches. Germline V gene sequence: CDR1 SGHNT, CDR2 YENEEA. The DNA for the CDR3 is TGTGCCAGCAGCAAAAGACAGGGGGATAACACTGAAGCTTTCTTT. Its protein is CASSKRQGDNTEAFF.

This chain links TRBV10-3 with TRBJ1-2, with D maybe TRBD1 (6 bases). The CDR3 length is 13 residues. Germline V gives CDR1 ENHRY, CDR2 SYGVKD. Trimming shortened V by 9 bases and J by 1 base, and 12 bases separated the two germline ends. CDR3 residues: CAINREFNYGYTF. The CDR3 bases are TGTGCCATTAACAGGGAATTTAACTATGGCTACACCTTC.

V gene TRBV2 combines with J gene TRBJ1-4; TRBD1 is a possible D gene (6 bases). The CDR3 spans 14 residues. V lost 9 bases to trimming and J lost 8 bases, with 19 bases between them. Germline V lookup: CDR1 SNHLY, CDR2 FYNNEI. The CDR3 nucleotides read TGTGCCAGTGCTGAACAGGGTGGCGAGGAAAAACTGTTTTTT. Translation gives CASAEQGGEEKLFF.

This clone was observed a single time. The chain uses TRBV11-3 and TRBJ2-1; D is possibly TRBD2 (6 bases). The germline gives CDR1 SGHNT, CDR2 YENEEA. The CDR3 spans 15 residues. With 3 bases removed from V and 7 bases from J, the gap between germline ends came to 16 bases. CDR3: CASSFLGGGENEQFF. The CDR3 nucleotides are TGTGCCAGCAGCTTTCTGGGCGGCGGGGAAAATGAGCAGTTCTTC.

The rearrangement uses TRBV2 and TRBJ1-5, with D tentatively TRBD1 (5 bases). V lost 2 bases to trimming and J lost 4 bases, with 9 bases between them. There are 14 residues in the CDR3. Germline V lookup: CDR1 SNHLY, CDR2 FYNNEI. The chain's CDR3 is CASSERAGNQPQHF. The CDR3, as DNA: TGTGCCAGCAGTGAAAGGGCAGGGAATCAGCCCCAGCATTTT. The full variable domain, rest sourced from reference TRBV2 and TRBJ1-5, is EPEVTQTPSHQVTQMGQEVILRCVPISNHLYFYWYRQILGQKVEFLVSFYNNEISEKSEIFDDQFSVERPDGSNFTLKIRSTKLEDSAMYFCASSERAGNQPQHFGDGTRLSIL.

The gene calls are TRBV7-2 and TRBJ2-7, with D possibly being TRBD2 (6 bases). The V end lost 4 bases, the J end lost 3 bases, and 10 bases lay between the germline ends. This CDR3 spans 13 amino acids. Germline values: CDR1 SGHTA, CDR2 FQGNSA. In DNA form, the CDR3 reads TGTGCCAGCAGCTCACGGGGAGGCTACGAGCAGTACTTC. This encodes CASSSRGGYEQYF.

The chain combines TRBV7-9 with TRBJ1-3; maybe TRBD1 (5 bases). Trimming took 5 bases from V and 2 from J, leaving 10 bases between them. The germline V gene encodes CDR1 SEHNR and CDR2 FQNEAQ (reference sequence). CDR3 size: 14 residues. CDR3 sequence reads: CASSRGLTGNTIYF. The CDR3 region has the DNA TGTGCCAGCAGCAGGGGTCTAACTGGAAACACCATATATTTT.

The J gene is TRBJ1-5, the V gene TRBV12-3 or TRBV12-4; D is perhaps TRBD1 (5 bases). The ends were cut back, 7 bases at V and 11 bases at J, with 15 bases in the middle. The CDR3 is 12 amino acids. In nucleotides, the CDR3 is TGTGCCAGCACCAAGTTCGGGGGGACCCAGCATTTT. It is translated as CASTKFGGTQHF.

V usage is TRBV7-9 and J usage is TRBJ1-1; 9 bases match TRBD1. Germline V gene sequence: CDR1 SEHNR, CDR2 FQNEAQ (reference sequence). The CDR3 contains 14 residues. J lost 6 bases, V lost 3 bases, and 5 bases had no gene match. The CDR3 region is CASSFPRDRAEAFF. The CDR3 nucleotides are TGTGCCAGCAGCTTCCCAAGGGACAGGGCTGAAGCTTTCTTT.

This clone was seen a few times. The chain uses TRBV3-1 (or the pseudogene TRBV3-2) and TRBJ1-3; D may be TRBD1 (6 bases). V dropped 7 bases and J dropped 10 bases, with 20 bases sitting between them. Germline CDR1 LGHDT, CDR2 YNNKEL (reference sequence). The CDR3 is 14 residues long. CDR3 loop: CASTHTPRQGTIYF. The CDR3 nucleotides read TGTGCCAGCACCCATACCCCCCGTCAGGGGACCATATATTTT.

The V gene is TRBV6-1, the J gene TRBJ1-6; 10 nucleotides match TRBD1. Germline V gene sequence: CDR1 MNHNS, CDR2 SASEGT. J gave up 7 bases and V 4 bases, and 7 bases lay outside the gene matches. CDR3 size: 16 residues. This CDR3 reads CASSAGQGRFNSPLHF. The CDR3 DNA reads as TGTGCCAGCAGTGCGGGACAGGGGCGTTTCAATTCACCCCTCCACTTT.

The rearrangement joins TRBV5-1 to TRBJ2-1; 9 bases are shared with TRBD2. The CDR3 is 15 amino acids. Germline-derived CDR1 and CDR2 are SGHRS and YFSETQ. The V gene end was trimmed by 4 bases and the J gene end by 3 bases; junction bases not matched to a gene: 5. This chain's CDR3 is CASSGLTSGYNEQFF. The CDR3 DNA reads as TGCGCCAGCAGCGGACTGACTAGCGGCTACAATGAGCAGTTCTTC.

The chain couples TRBV5-6 to TRBJ1-2; 11 bases agree with TRBD1. Germline CDR1 is SGHDT and CDR2 is YYEEEE. This CDR3 is 13 amino acids long. The J segment lost 7 bases and the V segment lost 4 bases, leaving 3 bases of the junction unmatched. The CDR3 protein is CASSPGTGGGYTF. In nucleotides, the CDR3 is TGTGCCAGCAGCCCCGGGACAGGGGGTGGCTACACCTTC.

This chain connects TRBV9 to TRBJ1-5; 7 bases are shared with TRBD1. The germline V gene has CDR1 SGDLS and CDR2 YYNGEE. The CDR3 is made up of 13 amino acids. With 3 bases clipped from V and 11 bases from J, the junction kept 8 bases outside the gene matches. The CDR3 loop is CASSEWPGGTQHF. DNA of the CDR3: TGTGCCAGCAGCGAATGGCCAGGGGGTACCCAGCATTTT.

V and J are TRBV6-5 and TRBJ2-1, with D possibly TRBD1 on 6 matching bases. Trimming took off 6 bases at V and 6 bases at J, with 18 bases between the two ends. Germline lookup yields CDR1 MNHEY and CDR2 SVGAGI. The length of the CDR3 is 15 residues. The CDR3 spells CASSRTVEVGNEQFF. CDR3 bases: TGTGCCAGCAGCCGGACAGTGGAGGTAGGCAATGAGCAGTTCTTC.

The chain uses TRBV11-3 and TRBJ2-1, with 13 positions matching TRBD2. Germline CDR1 SGHNT, CDR2 YENEEA. Trimming removed 4 bases from V and 5 bases from J; junction bases left unmatched: 5. CDR3 size: 16 residues. The CDR3, as DNA: TGTGCCAGCAGCTCCAGGACTAGCGGGAGCCACAATGAGCAGTTCTTC. It specifies CASSSRTSGSHNEQFF.

J is TRBJ2-7 and V is TRBV30; no reliable D call. Germline V gives CDR1 GTSNPN, CDR2 SVGIG (reference sequence). The CDR3 runs 19 residues. The germline V and J ends were trimmed by 5 bases and 1 base, with 30 bases remaining between them. The CDR3 DNA reads TGTGCCTGGGTTCCCCAAGTTCATACACTGGGCCGAAGTTCCTACGAGCAGTACTTC. This encodes CAWVPQVHTLGRSSYEQYF.

The chain employs TRBV5-4 and TRBJ2-5; 8 nucleotides match TRBD2. The germline CDR1 and CDR2 sequences are SGHNT and YYREEE (reference sequence). This CDR3 contains 15 residues. V lost 2 bases to trimming and J lost 0 bases; unmatched junction nucleotides: 3. The CDR3 protein is CASSLSSGHQETQYF. The DNA of the CDR3 is TGTGCCAGCAGCTTATCTAGCGGGCACCAAGAGACCCAGTACTTC.

This chain connects TRBV9 to TRBJ1-3, with D possibly being TRBD1 (6 bases). CDR1 and CDR2 (germline): SGDLS, YYNGEE. The CDR3 consists of 15 residues. V lost 4 bases, J lost 4 bases, and 15 bases lay in between. The CDR3 nucleotides read TGTGCCAGCAGCTCGGCAGGGGTGGTAGGAAACACCATATATTTT. Its translation is CASSSAGVVGNTIYF.

The J gene is TRBJ2-7, the V gene TRBV4-1; tentative D call: TRBD1 (6 bases). V lost 1 base and J 4 bases, leaving 14 bases between the germline ends. In germline, CDR1 is MGHRA, CDR2 YSYEKL. This CDR3 has 15 amino acids. The CDR3 loop reads CASSQVPGHLYEQYF. The CDR3, as DNA: TGCGCCAGCAGCCAAGTCCCGGGACACCTTTACGAGCAGTACTTC.

The chain uses TRBV5-1 and TRBJ2-1; 10 nucleotides agree with TRBD1. J lost 7 bases, V lost 0 bases, and 10 bases had no gene match. This CDR3 contains 17 residues. CDR1 is SGHRS and CDR2 is YFSETQ in the germline V gene. As DNA, the CDR3 is TGCGCCAGCAGCTTGGTGGTCGGACAGGGGGAGGGTAATGAGCAGTTCTTC. This encodes CASSLVVGQGEGNEQFF.

This chain connects TRBV9 to TRBJ2-3; the match to TRBD2 covers 8 bases. From germline, CDR1 is SGDLS and CDR2 YYNGEE. With V trimmed by 0 bases and J by 1 base, 4 bases remained unmatched. This CDR3 contains 16 residues. The chain's CDR3 is CASSVVAGGRTDTQYF. CDR3 in DNA: TGTGCCAGCAGCGTAGTTGCGGGGGGCCGCACAGATACGCAGTATTTT.

This rearrangement joins TRBV28 to TRBJ2-5, with 7 bases lining up with TRBD1. CDR3 length: 15 residues. The germline gives CDR1 MDHEN, CDR2 SYDVKM. V gave up 3 bases and J gave up 5 bases; unmatched junction bases: 9. This CDR3 reads CASSFLGPQGETQYF. CDR3 nucleotides: TGTGCCAGCAGTTTTCTTGGACCACAGGGGGAGACCCAGTACTTC.